This T cell receptor (beta chain) was captured by sequencing in a study of T cell responses to AZD1222 COVID-19 vaccine. Study-wide results and caveats: White British people made up most donors, females outnumbered males, and clonal diversity was possibly underestimated. Vaccine-associated CD4 TCRs spanned spike, dominant at 160-218 and 743-854.

Details on this clone: Its antigen is unidentified.

Method: immunoSEQ multiplex PCR; TCRdb's copy keeps in-frame clones and lacks some. The table shows around 150,000 clones, with roughly 90% occurring only once. This CDR3 has 14 amino acids. Germline lookup yields CDR1 GTSNPN and CDR2 SVGIG (reference sequence). The V segment lost 5 bases and the J segment 3 bases; nucleotides outside the gene matches: 4. J is TRBJ2-1 and V is TRBV30; TRBD2 matches at 10 bases. This clonotype was sampled from an adult who received the AZD1222 COVID-19 vaccine. The sequences come from peripheral blood, collected 28 days after the second AZD1222 dose. The CDR3 region is CAWGGLASYNEQFF. For the CDR3, the DNA is TGTGCCTGGGGGGGACTAGCGAGCTACAATGAGCAGTTCTTC.